This T cell receptor beta chain was captured by sequencing in a study of cytotoxic CD8 clonotypes in ibrutinib-treated CLL. Overall study context: Recorded responses included approximately 24 partial and 2 complete; following median roughly 68 months, roughly 15 stayed remitted and about twelve progressed.

Sequencing was performed with immunoSEQ multiplex PCR; in TCRdb, only in-frame clones are kept and a portion is missing. The sample lists approximately 210,000 clones, about 72% occurring once. About this clone: What it recognizes is unknown.

Regarding the study as a whole: Before falling back toward baseline at progression, clonality had risen at the time of ibrutinib response. Baseline levels of clonality went above those of age-matched healthy donors and moved with circulating CD8+ T-cell counts. Treatment left the uncommon public clonotypes either contracted or stable in frequency.

The V gene lost 0 bases and the J gene lost 5 bases, with 9 bases spanning the gap. The CDR3 totals 14 residues. Germline V gene lookup returns CDR1 SGHNT and CDR2 YYREEE (reference sequence). The starting material was PBMCs, obtained after 24 months of ibrutinib treatment. This TCR derives from a human donor with chronic lymphocytic leukemia. The rearrangement joins TRBV5-4 to TRBJ2-1; no clear D. The CDR3 DNA reads as TGTGCCAGCAGCTTGGTGAGGACCAACAATGAGCAGTTCTTC. Translating gives CASSLVRTNNEQFF.